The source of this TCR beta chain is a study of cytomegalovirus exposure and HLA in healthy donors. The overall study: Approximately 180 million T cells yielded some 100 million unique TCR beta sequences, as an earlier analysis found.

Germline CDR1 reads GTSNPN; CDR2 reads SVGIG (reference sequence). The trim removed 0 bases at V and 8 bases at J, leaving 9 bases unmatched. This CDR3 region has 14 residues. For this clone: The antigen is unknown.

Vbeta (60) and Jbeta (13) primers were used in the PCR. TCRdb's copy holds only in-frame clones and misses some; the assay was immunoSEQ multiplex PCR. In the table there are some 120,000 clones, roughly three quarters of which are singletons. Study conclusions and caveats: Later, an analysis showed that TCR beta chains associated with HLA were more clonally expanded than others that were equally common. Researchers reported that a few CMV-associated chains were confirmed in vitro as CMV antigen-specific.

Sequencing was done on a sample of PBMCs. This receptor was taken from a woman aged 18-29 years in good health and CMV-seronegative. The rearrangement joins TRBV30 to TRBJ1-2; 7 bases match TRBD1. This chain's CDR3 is CAWSVRRGAEGYTF. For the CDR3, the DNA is TGTGCCTGGAGTGTACGCAGGGGGGCAGAAGGCTACACCTTC.